This TCR beta chain was sequenced in a study of vaccination effects on CD4 cells after COVID-19. Study-level information: The two convalescent patients provided samples 16 days and one week before vaccination. Findings and limits, study-wide: Late after vaccination, infection- and vaccine-induced clones showed marked clonal contraction.

Some clones are missing from TCRdb's copy, which holds only in-frame ones; the method was immunoSEQ multiplex PCR. The sample has tens of thousands of clones, more than 75% seen once; the top ten hold around 5.5%. Prior to sequencing, the ViraFEST assay stimulated PBMC with viral peptide pools, which expanded the antigen-specific CD4+ T cells. Between days 9 and 11 of culture, CD4+ T cells were separated out. Convalescent patients had PCR-confirmed SARS-CoV-2 infection between March and December 2020. CDR1 is SGHNT and CDR2 is YENEEA in the germline V gene. Trimming cost V 0 bases and J 13 bases, with 7 bases left between them. This CDR3 is built from 11 residues. Of note for this clone: Its antigen is not identified.

The receptor was isolated from a human donor who had a prior SARS-CoV-2 infection. This specimen consisted of CD4+ T cells from PBMCs cultured with HIV peptides, obtained before COVID-19 vaccination. Subset defined: HIV-1 Nef peptide pool negative control/reference culture. The V and J genes are TRBV11-3 and TRBJ2-1; D uncertain. Written as DNA, the CDR3 is TGTGCCAGCAGCTTAGATCTCGACCAGTTCTTC. Its translation: CASSLDLDQFF.